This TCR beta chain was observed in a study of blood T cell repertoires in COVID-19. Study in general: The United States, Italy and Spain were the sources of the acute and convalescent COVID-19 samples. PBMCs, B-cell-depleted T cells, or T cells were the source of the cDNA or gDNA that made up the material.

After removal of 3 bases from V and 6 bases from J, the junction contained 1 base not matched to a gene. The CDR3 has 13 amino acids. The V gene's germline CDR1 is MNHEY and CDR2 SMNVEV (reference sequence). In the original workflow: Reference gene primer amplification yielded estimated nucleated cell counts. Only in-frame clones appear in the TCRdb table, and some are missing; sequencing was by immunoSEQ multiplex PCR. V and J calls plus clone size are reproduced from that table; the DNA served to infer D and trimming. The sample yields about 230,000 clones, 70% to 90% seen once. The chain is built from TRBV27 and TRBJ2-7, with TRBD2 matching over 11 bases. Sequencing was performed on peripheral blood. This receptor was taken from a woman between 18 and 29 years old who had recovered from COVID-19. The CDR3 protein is CASSFLAGGEQYF. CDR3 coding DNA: TGTGCCAGCAGTTTTCTAGCGGGAGGCGAGCAGTACTTC.